The 14 T cell receptor beta chains listed next were all sequenced from one sample in a study of T cell repertoires in cytomegalovirus infection. MiXCR, run by TCRdb on the reads, gives a single entry per CDR3 protein. Of under 800,000 distinct CDR3 sequences in the sample, approximately 25% were seen once. Sample: CD8+ T cells from PBMCs. The source of these receptors is a human donor in good health (CMV status not recorded). Some clones in this sample may be carry-over from other donors' samples.

The chain is built from TRBV10-1 and TRBJ2-5; the D gene could be TRBD1 or TRBD2 (5 bases each). V shed 3 bases and J shed 3 bases, with 11 bases lying between them. Looked up from germline, CDR1 is WNHNN and CDR2 is SYGVQD (reference sequence). CDR3 length: 14 amino acids. CDR3 nucleotides: TGCGCCAGCAGTGAATTTGGGGACGAAGAGACCCAGTACTTC. This translates into CASSEFGDEETQYF.

This sequence joins TRBV2 and TRBJ1-1; D not resolved. CDR1 and CDR2 from the germline V gene are SNHLY and FYNNEI. Trimming took 7 bases from V and 3 from J, leaving 12 bases between them. CDR3 length: 13 amino acids. The CDR3 DNA reads as TGTGCCAGCACCGAGGACGGAGACACTGAAGCTTTCTTT. Protein product: CASTEDGDTEAFF.

The chain combines TRBV27 with TRBJ1-1, with TRBD1 as a possible D gene (5 bases). This CDR3 spans 14 amino acids. The germline V gene encodes CDR1 MNHEY and CDR2 SMNVEV (reference sequence). V shed 3 bases and J shed 10 bases, with 18 bases lying between them. The CDR3 bases are TGTGCCAGCAGTTTGGACCCCGGAGGGGAGAGAGCTTTCTTT. Amino acid sequence: CASSLDPGGERAFF.

The chain couples TRBV12-3 or TRBV12-4 to TRBJ2-3; D might be TRBD2 (5 bases). The CDR3 covers 15 residues. V lost 2 bases, J lost 4 bases, and 13 bases lay in between. CDR3: CASSLRWAGADTQYF. For the CDR3, the DNA is TGTGCCAGCAGTTTACGGTGGGCGGGTGCAGATACGCAGTATTTT.

The rearrangement uses TRBV4-1 and TRBJ2-7, with D perhaps matching TRBD2 (6 bases). This CDR3 is built from 15 residues. V lost 1 base and J lost 2, with 12 bases in between. CDR1 is MGHRA and CDR2 is YSYEKL in the germline V gene. This CDR3 reads CASSQGSGRAYEQYF. CDR3 nucleotide sequence: TGCGCCAGCAGCCAAGGTAGCGGACGGGCCTACGAGCAGTACTTC.

This clonotype was observed a few times. The chain carries TRBV7-9 and TRBJ1-5, with 7 bases aligning to TRBD1. Germline loops: CDR1 SEHNR, CDR2 FQNEAQ (reference sequence). The CDR3 loop spans 18 amino acids. After removal of 5 bases from V and 1 base from J, the junction contained 14 bases not matched to a gene. The CDR3 DNA follows: TGTGCCAGCAGCCTTCAGGACAGGATGGGACCCAGCAATCAGCCCCAGCATTTT. Encoded protein: CASSLQDRMGPSNQPQHF.

This clonotype has a handful of counts. A junction boundary mismatches the germline segment, possibly from a read error. This chain connects TRBV5-6 to TRBJ2-7, with a tentative D call TRBD2 (7 bases). Germline V gives CDR1 SGHDT, CDR2 YYEEEE. The CDR3 length is 12 residues. Here the CDR3 reads CASRLGGAEQYF. The CDR3 DNA reads TGTGCCAGCAGATTGGGGGGGGCAGAGCAGTACTTC.

This chain uses TRBV6-5 with TRBJ2-1; D may correspond to TRBD1 or TRBD2 (5 bases each). Germline V gene lookup returns CDR1 MNHEY and CDR2 SVGAGI. The CDR3 has 14 amino acids. V was pared by 4 bases and J by 8 bases, with 15 bases between. This chain's CDR3 is CASSLPASGHEQFF. CDR3 nucleotide sequence: TGTGCCAGCAGTTTACCGGCCTCGGGGCATGAGCAGTTCTTC.

The chain carries TRBV4-3 and TRBJ2-6; D is perhaps TRBD2 (5 bases). Trimming removed 4 bases from V and 0 bases from J, with 16 bases in between. CDR1 and CDR2 from the germline V gene are LGHNA and YSLEER. The CDR3 spans 18 residues. In DNA, the CDR3 is TGCGCCAGCAGCCCCCACGCAGCGGAAACCTCTGGGGCCAACGTCCTGACTTTC. This translates into CASSPHAAETSGANVLTF.

This clonotype has more than one count but fewer than ten. The J gene is TRBJ1-1, the V gene TRBV2; D ambiguous. There are 14 residues in the CDR3. In germline, CDR1 is SNHLY, CDR2 FYNNEI. The V end lost 3 bases, the J end lost 1 base, and 9 bases lay between the germline ends. CDR3 region: CASSEVGPNTEAFF. Written as DNA, the CDR3 is TGTGCCAGCAGTGAGGTAGGCCCGAACACTGAAGCTTTCTTT.

The chain is built from TRBV15 and TRBJ1-5; tentative D call: TRBD1 (5 bases). Germline V gives CDR1 LNHNV, CDR2 YYDKDF (reference sequence). The CDR3 covers 15 residues. The V end lost 4 bases, the J end lost 5 bases, and 15 bases lay between the germline ends. This CDR3 is CATSISGTFDQPQHF. CDR3 in DNA: TGTGCCACCAGCATCTCCGGGACGTTCGATCAGCCCCAGCATTTT.

This clonotype was counted a few times. The genes are TRBV15 and TRBJ2-1; tentatively, D is TRBD1 (5 bases). CDR3 length equals 15 residues. Germline CDR1 reads LNHNV; CDR2 reads YYDKDF (reference sequence). Trimming took off 2 bases at V and 8 bases at J, with 16 bases between the two ends. This CDR3 reads CATSRLLQGLDEQFF. CDR3 nucleotide sequence: TGTGCCACCAGCAGACTACTCCAGGGATTGGATGAGCAGTTCTTC.

The chain recombines TRBV2 with TRBJ2-1; D not resolved. The V end lost 8 bases, the J end lost 6 bases, and 14 bases lay between the germline ends. There are 13 residues in the CDR3. The germline V gene has CDR1 SNHLY and CDR2 FYNNEI. The CDR3 sequence is CASFSGSANEQFF. CDR3 DNA sequence: TGTGCCAGCTTTTCCGGGTCCGCCAATGAGCAGTTCTTC.

The V call is TRBV14, the J call TRBJ2-1; D uncertain. The V end lost 1 base, the J end lost 8 bases, and 12 bases lay between the germline ends. CDR3 length equals 14 residues. From germline, CDR1 is SGHDN and CDR2 FVKESK. The CDR3 DNA reads as TGTGCCAGCAGCCAAGTTCTTGGCAGAGATGAGCAGTTCTTC. Translation: CASSQVLGRDEQFF.